The 13 T cell receptor beta chains presented below share a single source sample, sequenced in a study of T cells expressing NK-cell markers. Reprocessing the 5' RACE reads, TCRdb reports a single entry for every CDR3 protein and omits DNA. The table for this sample gives about 550,000 distinct CDR3 sequences. The sample consisted of blood T cells: a sorted CD56 or NKG2C T cell subset, CD4+ or CD8+ T cells, or bulk PBMC T cells (not recorded which). These receptors came from a man younger than 35 in good health.

The chain links TRBV20-1 to TRBJ2-5; TCRdb picks TRBD2, but there is no DNA to check that call. The CDR3 is 15 residues long. Germline V gives CDR1 DFQATT, CDR2 SNEGSKA (reference sequence). The CDR3 reads CSATQGTSPQETQYF.

This rearrangement joins TRBV7-2 to TRBJ2-6. Germline CDR1 SGHTA, CDR2 FQGNSA. The CDR3 totals 19 residues. CDR3 region: CASSLGFKDSSSGANVLTF.

The CDR3: CSVEDLGPSGSSSYNEQFF. The chain recombines TRBV29-1 with TRBJ2-1; with no DNA, the TCRdb D assignment of TRBD2 cannot be verified. The CDR3 spans 19 residues. CDR1 and CDR2 from the germline V gene are SQVTM and ANQGSEA.

The V and J genes are TRBV9 and TRBJ1-3. Germline-derived CDR1 and CDR2 are SGDLS and YYNGEE. This CDR3 comprises 15 residues. CDR3 sequence reads: CASSVAMESGNTIYF.

The V and J genes are TRBV12-3 or TRBV12-4 and TRBJ2-1. This CDR3 spans 16 amino acids. The CDR3: CASANTLGDSYNEQFF.

The chain employs TRBV6-5 and TRBJ2-5; as DNA is missing, the TRBD2 call by TCRdb cannot be tested. This CDR3 has 15 amino acids. Germline CDR1 MNHEY, CDR2 SVGAGI. CDR3: CASSSLARNQETQYF.

The J gene is TRBJ2-3, the V gene TRBV20-1; TCRdb's D gene call, TRBD2, goes unchecked for lack of DNA. Germline values: CDR1 DFQATT, CDR2 SNEGSKA (reference sequence). This CDR3 is built from 15 residues. The CDR3 protein is CSARDSRESADTQYF.

This chain uses TRBV5-1 with TRBJ2-5. From germline, CDR1 is SGHRS and CDR2 YFSETQ. This CDR3 has 13 residues. The CDR3: CASSWRRFGTQYF.

The rearrangement uses TRBV12-3 or TRBV12-4 and TRBJ2-3; TCRdb designates TRBD1, a call that cannot be tested without DNA. The CDR3 loop spans 15 amino acids. The CDR3 sequence: CASSLWDGGTDTQYF.

This chain uses TRBV5-1 with TRBJ2-3. From germline, CDR1 is SGHRS and CDR2 YFSETQ. The CDR3 runs 13 residues. CDR3 sequence: CASFGSRTDTQYF.

The V gene is TRBV7-2, the J gene TRBJ2-7; TCRdb's D gene call, TRBD2, goes unchecked for lack of DNA. CDR3 size: 14 residues. Germline-derived CDR1 and CDR2 are SGHTA and FQGNSA. CDR3 residues: CASRPRAGPLEQYF.

The chain links TRBV20-1 to TRBJ1-5; TCRdb's assignment of TRBD1 cannot be checked, as there is no DNA. This CDR3 has 16 residues. In germline, CDR1 is DFQATT, CDR2 SNEGSKA (reference sequence). The CDR3 protein is CSARDGGQGGNQPQHF.

The V and J genes are TRBV12-3 or TRBV12-4 and TRBJ1-6; TCRdb names TRBD1, which stays unverified in the absence of DNA. The CDR3 extends over 16 amino acids. The CDR3 here is CASSFRSTGARSPLHF.